This TCR beta chain was sequenced in a study of cytotoxic CD8 clonotypes in ibrutinib-treated CLL. About the study: Partial responses totalled approximately 25 and complete responses 2; after median around 72 months, about 14 remained remitted and approximately twelve progressed. Study-level results: Contraction or stability on treatment was seen for public clonotypes, which were uncommon.

This CDR3 has 15 residues. V was clipped by 10 bases and J by 4 bases; unmatched bases: 11. Germline V gives CDR1 MDHEN, CDR2 SYDVKM. Details on this clone: The antigen is unknown.

With cryopreserved PBMCs as the source, 1.5 to 2 micrograms of genomic DNA went to TCR beta libraries. Profiled with immunoSEQ multiplex PCR; TCRdb holds only in-frame clones, not every one. Of around 200,000 clones in the sample, more than 65% were seen once. Sequenced here: PBMCs, sampled after 12 months of ibrutinib treatment. The receptor comes from a human donor with chronic lymphocytic leukemia. The V and J genes are TRBV28 and TRBJ1-5; TRBD1 matches at 9 bases. CDR3 sequence reads: CATLKVGQGNQPQHF. The CDR3 DNA is TGTGCCACTCTAAAGGTGGGACAGGGTAATCAGCCCCAGCATTTT.